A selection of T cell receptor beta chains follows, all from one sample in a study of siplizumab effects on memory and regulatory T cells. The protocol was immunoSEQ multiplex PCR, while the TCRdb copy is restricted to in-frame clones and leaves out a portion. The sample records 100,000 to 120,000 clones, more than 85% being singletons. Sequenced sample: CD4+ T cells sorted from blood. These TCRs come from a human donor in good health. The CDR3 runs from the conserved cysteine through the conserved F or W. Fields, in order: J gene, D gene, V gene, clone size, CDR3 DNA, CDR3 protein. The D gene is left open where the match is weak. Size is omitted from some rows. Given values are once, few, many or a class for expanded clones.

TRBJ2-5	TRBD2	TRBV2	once	TGTGCCAGTACTAGCGGCCAAGAGACCCAGTACTTC	CASTSGQETQYF
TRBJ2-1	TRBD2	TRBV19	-	TGTGCCAGTAGTAAAATAAGCGGGAGCTCCTACAATGAGCAGTTCTTC	CASSKISGSSYNEQFF
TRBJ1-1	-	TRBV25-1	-	TGTGCCAGCAGTGACCGCCGGGCGCGTCCCACTGAAGCTTTCTTT	CASSDRRARPTEAFF
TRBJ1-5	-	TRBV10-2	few	TGCGCCAGCAGTGAGTCAGGGGGAGGGGTACAGCCCCAGCATTTT	CASSESGGGVQPQHF
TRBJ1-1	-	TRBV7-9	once	TGTGCCAGCAGCTTAGATTCGGGGCTTGAAGCTTTCTTT	CASSLDSGLEAFF
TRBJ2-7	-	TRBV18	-	TGTGCCAGCTCGCGGGACAACTCCTACGAGCAGTACTTC	CASSRDNSYEQYF
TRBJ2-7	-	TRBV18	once	TGTGCCAGCTCACCACCGAACCCACCAGGAGAGCAGTACTTC	CASSPPNPPGEQYF
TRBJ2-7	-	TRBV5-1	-	TGCGCCAGCAGCCCCGCCGGGACAACCTCCTACGAGCAGTACTTC	CASSPAGTTSYEQYF
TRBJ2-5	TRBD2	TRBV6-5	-	TGTGCCAGCAGTTACGCCGGGACTAGCAAAGAGACCCAGTACTTC	CASSYAGTSKETQYF
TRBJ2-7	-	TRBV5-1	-	TGCGCCAGCAGCTTTAAGGGGTCCCCGGACCCCTACGAGCAGTACTTC	CASSFKGSPDPYEQYF
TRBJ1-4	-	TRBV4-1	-	TGCGCCAGCAGCCAAGATCAGACAGATAATGAAAAACTGTTTTTT	CASSQDQTDNEKLFF
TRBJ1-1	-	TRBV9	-	TGTGCCAGCAGCGTGGGGGGCACCACTGAAGCTTTCTTT	CASSVGGTTEAFF
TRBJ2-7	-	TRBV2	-	TGTGCCAGCAGCGGCCGATTAAGCTCCTACGAGCAGTACTTC	CASSGRLSSYEQYF
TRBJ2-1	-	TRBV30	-	TGTGCCTGGAGTGTAATCGGGGCCCTTGGGCAGTTCTTC	CAWSVIGALGQFF
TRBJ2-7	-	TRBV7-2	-	TGTGCCAGCAGCTTAGCACAGGGCAAGGACTACGAGCAGTACTTC	CASSLAQGKDYEQYF